The rows below give T cell receptor beta chains drawn from one sample of a study of blood T cell repertoires in COVID-19. Repertoires were generated with immunoSEQ multiplex PCR, while TCRdb's copy carries only in-frame clones and drops some. This table holds 200,000 or so clones, 70% to 90% found once. The sample comprised peripheral blood. The receptors here all came from a human donor with active or convalescent COVID-19. The donor label of this sample is uncertain. Each CDR3 is given with its conserved first and last residue. Each record gives: clone size, V gene, J gene, D gene, CDR3 protein, CDR3 DNA. A D gene is named only where the DNA matches it firmly. Expanded clones are given a class, and other clones once, few, many or no size at all.

abundance: few
v_gene: TRBV29-1
j_gene: TRBJ2-7
d_gene: TRBD1
CDR3aa: CSGRQGDEQYF
CDR3nt: TGCAGCGGCAGACAGGGCGACGAGCAGTACTTC

abundance: .
v_gene: TRBV3-1/TRBV3-2
j_gene: TRBJ1-1
d_gene: .
CDR3aa: CASSQGAHRGGAEAFF
CDR3nt: TGTGCCAGCAGCCAAGGCGCCCACCGTGGAGGGGCTGAAGCTTTCTTT

abundance: .
v_gene: TRBV5-1
j_gene: TRBJ2-5
d_gene: TRBD2
CDR3aa: CASSFPSGSETQYF
CDR3nt: TGCGCCAGCAGCTTCCCTAGCGGGAGTGAGACCCAGTACTTC

abundance: .
v_gene: TRBV7-3
j_gene: TRBJ2-3
d_gene: TRBD2
CDR3aa: CASSRQGAGTSGTTDTQYF
CDR3nt: TGTGCCAGCAGTCGACAGGGGGCCGGGACTAGCGGGACCACAGATACGCAGTATTTT

abundance: .
v_gene: TRBV4-2
j_gene: TRBJ2-1
d_gene: TRBD2
CDR3aa: CASSQALAGGGKNEQFF
CDR3nt: TGTGCCAGCAGCCAGGCGCTAGCGGGGGGTGGGAAGAATGAGCAGTTCTTC

abundance: .
v_gene: TRBV4-2
j_gene: TRBJ2-1
d_gene: .
CDR3aa: CASSPPSSYNEQFF
CDR3nt: TGTGCCAGCAGCCCCCCGAGCTCCTACAATGAGCAGTTCTTC

abundance: .
v_gene: TRBV3-1/TRBV3-2
j_gene: TRBJ2-1
d_gene: .
CDR3aa: CASSQEAFRVRKFF
CDR3nt: TGTGCCAGCAGCCAAGAGGCCTTCCGGGTCCGTAAGTTCTTC

abundance: .
v_gene: TRBV19
j_gene: TRBJ2-7
d_gene: TRBD2
CDR3aa: CASSIGLAGGLDEQYF
CDR3nt: TGTGCCAGTAGTATAGGACTAGCGGGAGGCTTGGACGAGCAGTACTTC

abundance: .
v_gene: TRBV6-5
j_gene: TRBJ2-7
d_gene: .
CDR3aa: CASSFTAGTSPYEQYF
CDR3nt: TGTGCCAGCAGTTTTACAGCCGGGACATCGCCCTACGAGCAGTACTTC

abundance: .
v_gene: TRBV5-6
j_gene: TRBJ1-1
d_gene: .
CDR3aa: CASSLVTREGTEAFF
CDR3nt: TGTGCCAGCAGCTTAGTTACAAGGGAGGGGACTGAAGCTTTCTTT

abundance: .
v_gene: TRBV25-1
j_gene: TRBJ2-1
d_gene: .
CDR3aa: CASSELGSSYNEQFF
CDR3nt: TGTGCCAGCAGTGAATTAGGGAGCTCCTACAATGAGCAGTTCTTC

abundance: .
v_gene: TRBV6-6
j_gene: TRBJ2-7
d_gene: .
CDR3aa: CASSYSPGHISYEQYF
CDR3nt: TGTGCCAGCAGTTACTCCCCGGGACACATCTCCTACGAGCAGTACTTC

abundance: .
v_gene: TRBV5-1
j_gene: TRBJ2-3
d_gene: TRBD1
CDR3aa: CASSLEGAATDTQYF
CDR3nt: TGCGCCAGCAGCTTGGAGGGGGCGGCCACAGATACGCAGTATTTT

abundance: once
v_gene: TRBV30
j_gene: TRBJ1-1
d_gene: .
CDR3aa: CAWSRQIEAFF
CDR3nt: TGTGCCTGGAGCCGCCAGATCGAAGCTTTCTTT

abundance: .
v_gene: TRBV24-1
j_gene: TRBJ2-7
d_gene: .
CDR3aa: CATSGVTGSTYEQYF
CDR3nt: TGTGCCACCAGTGGAGTGACGGGATCAACCTACGAGCAGTACTTC

abundance: once
v_gene: TRBV24-1
j_gene: TRBJ1-4
d_gene: TRBD1
CDR3aa: CATSDSSPGQGNEKLFF
CDR3nt: TGTGCCACCAGTGATTCCTCCCCGGGACAGGGAAATGAAAAACTGTTTTTT

abundance: .
v_gene: TRBV7-2
j_gene: TRBJ2-7
d_gene: .
CDR3aa: CASSFGDEQYF
CDR3nt: TGTGCCAGCAGCTTCGGAGACGAGCAGTACTTC

abundance: .
v_gene: TRBV7-9
j_gene: TRBJ2-2
d_gene: TRBD2
CDR3aa: CASSSSGNTGELFF
CDR3nt: TGTGCCAGCAGCTCTAGCGGGAACACCGGGGAGCTGTTTTTT

abundance: few
v_gene: TRBV3-1/TRBV3-2
j_gene: TRBJ2-3
d_gene: .
CDR3aa: CASSSGRGTQYF
CDR3nt: TGTGCCAGCAGCTCCGGTCGGGGTACGCAGTATTTT

abundance: .
v_gene: TRBV28
j_gene: TRBJ2-2
d_gene: TRBD1
CDR3aa: CASSAWDRGPGELFF
CDR3nt: TGTGCCAGCAGTGCCTGGGACAGGGGGCCCGGGGAGCTGTTTTTT

abundance: once
v_gene: TRBV30
j_gene: TRBJ2-3
d_gene: TRBD2
CDR3aa: CAWRLAGVDTQYF
CDR3nt: TGTGCCTGGAGACTAGCGGGAGTAGATACGCAGTATTTT

abundance: .
v_gene: TRBV7-2
j_gene: TRBJ1-5
d_gene: .
CDR3aa: CASSFTGVGQPQHF
CDR3nt: TGTGCCAGCAGCTTTACCGGGGTCGGTCAGCCCCAGCATTTT

abundance: .
v_gene: TRBV5-6
j_gene: TRBJ2-2
d_gene: .
CDR3aa: CASSHGQNTGELFF
CDR3nt: TGTGCCAGCAGCCACGGACAGAACACCGGGGAGCTGTTTTTT

abundance: .
v_gene: TRBV9
j_gene: TRBJ2-1
d_gene: TRBD2
CDR3aa: CASSSTPGTRGVNEQFF
CDR3nt: TGTGCCAGCAGCTCCACCCCCGGGACTAGGGGGGTCAATGAGCAGTTCTTC

abundance: .
v_gene: TRBV11-2
j_gene: TRBJ2-1
d_gene: TRBD2
CDR3aa: CASSLGGLAVQVGYNEQFF
CDR3nt: TGTGCCAGCAGCTTAGGGGGACTAGCGGTTCAGGTGGGCTACAATGAGCAGTTCTTC

abundance: .
v_gene: TRBV24-1
j_gene: TRBJ2-5
d_gene: .
CDR3aa: CATSDSTPRQAETQYF
CDR3nt: TGTGCCACCAGTGATTCAACTCCCCGGCAGGCGGAGACCCAGTACTTC

abundance: .
v_gene: TRBV7-9
j_gene: TRBJ2-1
d_gene: TRBD2
CDR3aa: CASSLAASSRDYSYNEQFF
CDR3nt: TGTGCCAGCAGCTTAGCGGCTTCTAGTCGGGACTACTCCTACAATGAGCAGTTCTTC

abundance: .
v_gene: TRBV4-2
j_gene: TRBJ2-3
d_gene: TRBD2
CDR3aa: CASSQRDSGGDTQYF
CDR3nt: TGTGCCAGCAGCCAAAGGGATAGCGGGGGGGATACGCAGTATTTT

abundance: .
v_gene: TRBV10-3
j_gene: TRBJ1-2
d_gene: TRBD1
CDR3aa: CAISSQGEDGYTF
CDR3nt: TGTGCCATCAGTTCACAGGGGGAGGACGGCTACACCTTC

abundance: .
v_gene: TRBV27
j_gene: TRBJ1-3
d_gene: TRBD1
CDR3aa: CARPSGTDWGNTIYF
CDR3nt: TGTGCCAGACCCTCCGGGACAGACTGGGGAAACACCATATATTTT

abundance: .
v_gene: TRBV6-2/TRBV6-3
j_gene: TRBJ2-3
d_gene: TRBD2
CDR3aa: CASSPGTSARSTDTQYF
CDR3nt: TGTGCCAGCAGCCCCGGGACTAGCGCTAGGAGCACAGATACGCAGTATTTT

abundance: .
v_gene: TRBV7-2
j_gene: TRBJ1-1
d_gene: .
CDR3aa: CASTDPGSLEAFF
CDR3nt: TGTGCCAGCACCGATCCGGGGAGCCTAGAAGCTTTCTTT

abundance: .
v_gene: TRBV28
j_gene: TRBJ1-2
d_gene: .
CDR3aa: CASRQYYGYTF
CDR3nt: TGTGCCAGCCGACAGTACTATGGCTACACCTTC

abundance: .
v_gene: TRBV7-2
j_gene: TRBJ1-4
d_gene: TRBD1
CDR3aa: CASSSTGGGVEKLFF
CDR3nt: TGTGCCAGCAGCTCCACAGGGGGCGGCGTTGAAAAACTGTTTTTT

abundance: .
v_gene: TRBV6-5
j_gene: TRBJ2-1
d_gene: .
CDR3aa: CASKQVDEQFF
CDR3nt: TGTGCCAGCAAGCAGGTCGATGAGCAGTTCTTC

abundance: .
v_gene: TRBV27
j_gene: TRBJ1-5
d_gene: .
CDR3aa: CASSEVPVYSNQPQHF
CDR3nt: TGTGCCAGCAGCGAAGTCCCGGTATATAGCAATCAGCCCCAGCATTTT

abundance: .
v_gene: TRBV7-7
j_gene: TRBJ2-1
d_gene: TRBD1
CDR3aa: CASSLGQGVYNEQFF
CDR3nt: TGTGCCAGCAGCTTAGGACAGGGAGTCTACAATGAGCAGTTCTTC

abundance: .
v_gene: TRBV18
j_gene: TRBJ1-1
d_gene: .
CDR3aa: CASSPPSGDRRTEAFF
CDR3nt: TGTGCCAGCTCACCTCCGTCAGGGGATCGCAGGACTGAAGCTTTCTTT

abundance: .
v_gene: TRBV4-1
j_gene: TRBJ2-5
d_gene: .
CDR3aa: CASSQTPGEETQYF
CDR3nt: TGCGCCAGCAGCCAGACCCCCGGGGAAGAGACCCAGTACTTC

abundance: .
v_gene: TRBV11-2
j_gene: TRBJ2-1
d_gene: .
CDR3aa: CASSLAGVWSGEQFF
CDR3nt: TGTGCCAGCAGCTTAGCTGGGGTGTGGAGCGGAGAGCAGTTCTTC

abundance: .
v_gene: TRBV7-8
j_gene: TRBJ2-2
d_gene: TRBD2
CDR3aa: CASSPRPGGTGELFF
CDR3nt: TGTGCCAGCAGCCCCCGTCCGGGAGGCACCGGGGAGCTGTTTTTT

abundance: .
v_gene: TRBV5-1
j_gene: TRBJ2-3
d_gene: TRBD2
CDR3aa: CASCRHSGGATDTQYF
CDR3nt: TGCGCCAGTTGCCGACACAGCGGGGGGGCTACAGATACGCAGTATTTT

abundance: .
v_gene: TRBV27
j_gene: TRBJ1-6
d_gene: .
CDR3aa: CASSLWRGTPLHF
CDR3nt: TGTGCCAGCAGTTTATGGCGGGGAACCCCCCTCCACTTT

abundance: .
v_gene: TRBV5-1
j_gene: TRBJ2-1
d_gene: TRBD1
CDR3aa: CASSLEQGAIEQFF
CDR3nt: TGCGCCAGCAGCTTGGAACAGGGGGCAATTGAGCAGTTCTTC

abundance: few
v_gene: TRBV19
j_gene: TRBJ2-2
d_gene: TRBD2
CDR3aa: CASKLAGLANGELFF
CDR3nt: TGTGCCAGTAAACTAGCGGGTTTGGCGAACGGGGAGCTGTTTTTT

abundance: .
v_gene: TRBV12-3/TRBV12-4
j_gene: TRBJ2-2
d_gene: .
CDR3aa: CASSLTTGELFF
CDR3nt: TGTGCCAGCAGTTTGACAACCGGGGAGCTGTTTTTT

abundance: .
v_gene: TRBV7-9
j_gene: TRBJ2-7
d_gene: .
CDR3aa: CASSLSSEQYF
CDR3nt: TGTGCCAGCAGCTTATCCAGCGAGCAGTACTTC

abundance: .
v_gene: TRBV4-3
j_gene: TRBJ1-5
d_gene: .
CDR3aa: CASSQSYGSGQPQHF
CDR3nt: TGCGCCAGCAGCCAATCGTACGGCTCGGGACAGCCCCAGCATTTT

abundance: .
v_gene: TRBV3-1/TRBV3-2
j_gene: TRBJ2-7
d_gene: .
CDR3aa: CASSQGASRAYEQYF
CDR3nt: TGTGCCAGCAGCCAAGGGGCTAGCCGTGCCTACGAGCAGTACTTC

abundance: .
v_gene: TRBV30
j_gene: TRBJ1-6
d_gene: .
CDR3aa: CAWSHRSSYNSPLHF
CDR3nt: TGTGCCTGGAGTCACAGGAGCTCCTATAATTCACCCCTCCACTTT

abundance: .
v_gene: TRBV14
j_gene: TRBJ2-2
d_gene: TRBD2
CDR3aa: CASSPRLAGTGELFF
CDR3nt: TGTGCCAGCAGCCCCCGACTAGCGGGAACCGGGGAGCTGTTTTTT

abundance: .
v_gene: TRBV9
j_gene: TRBJ2-5
d_gene: .
CDR3aa: CASGLEPSPQETQYF
CDR3nt: TGTGCCAGCGGTCTCGAGCCCTCCCCCCAAGAGACCCAGTACTTC